This TCR beta chain was observed in a study of cytomegalovirus exposure and HLA in healthy donors. 13 Jbeta primers and 60 Vbeta primers were used for the PCR. Produced via immunoSEQ multiplex PCR; TCRdb's table is partial and in-frame only. The sample shows 60,000 to 80,000 clones, and less than 6% sits with its ten largest clones. Study-wide points: There was a cluster of highly shared sequence variants that was likely a sequencing artifact. HLA-A and HLA-B allele assignments for most subjects were reportedly predicted accurately using TCR beta sequences.

The CDR3 runs to 15 residues. V was clipped by 4 bases and J by 2 bases; unmatched bases: 8. The germline V gene has CDR1 SGDLS and CDR2 YYNGEE. Comments on this clone: Its specificity is not known.

The chain uses TRBV9 and TRBJ2-5, with TRBD1 matching 7 bases. This receptor was obtained from a man in his forties or fifties in good health and CMV-seronegative. The sequencing input was PBMCs. CDR3 amino acids: CASSPSGQLQETQYF. CDR3 nucleotides: TGTGCCAGCAGCCCCTCGGGACAGCTACAAGAGACCCAGTACTTC.